The 21 T cell receptor beta chains listed next were all sequenced from one sample in a study of blood T cell repertoires in COVID-19 (dated by TCRdb to 2019 to 2021). Library preparation used the immunoSEQ multiplex PCR assay. TCRdb holds this immuneACCESS table with in-frame rearrangements only. Some clones are missing; in checked studies, unresolved V genes explain under half, and the rest has no known cause. The sample table shows roughly 190,000 clones, and approximately 88% are seen once. The ten largest make up roughly 3.2% of the sample. The sequenced sample was PBMCs or T cells enriched from blood (not recorded which). These receptors all come from a woman between 25 and 40 years old who had recovered from COVID-19.

The V gene is TRBV6-1, the J gene TRBJ2-1, with 9 bases aligning to TRBD1. The CDR3 extends over 17 amino acids. J gave up 4 bases and V 2 bases, and 9 bases lay outside the gene matches. Germline CDR1 is MNHNS and CDR2 is SASEGT. The CDR3, as DNA: TGTGCCAGCAGTGAACTGGGACAGGGCCGAGGTTACAATGAGCAGTTCTTC. Protein sequence: CASSELGQGRGYNEQFF.

The chain employs TRBV5-1 and TRBJ1-2; D may be TRBD1 (5 bases). From germline, CDR1 is SGHRS and CDR2 YFSETQ. Trimming stripped 5 bases from V and 8 bases from J, with 13 bases between. CDR3 length: 12 amino acids. CDR3 region: CASSVLGEGYTF. The CDR3 coding sequence is TGCGCCAGCAGTGTGCTAGGGGAAGGCTACACCTTC. The full variable domain, completed using reference TRBV5-1 and TRBJ1-2, is KAGVTQTPRYLIKTRGQQVTLSCSPISGHRSVSWYQQTPGQGLQFLFEYFSETQRNKGNFPGRFSGRQFSNSRSEMNVSTLELGDSALYLCASSVLGEGYTFGSGTRLTVV.

The chain couples TRBV24-1 to TRBJ2-2; possibly TRBD1 for D (5 bases). The V gene's germline CDR1 is KGHDR and CDR2 SFDVKD. The V end was cut by 1 base, the J end by 3 bases, with 5 bases between. This CDR3 comprises 14 residues. The CDR3 DNA sequence: TGTGCCACCAGTGATTTCAGGGACACCGGGGAGCTGTTTTTT. Its translation: CATSDFRDTGELFF.

The V and J genes are TRBV7-2 and TRBJ2-5; 7 bases map to TRBD2. The CDR3 totals 14 residues. Germline assignment: CDR1 SGHTA and CDR2 FQGNSA. V dropped 5 bases and J dropped 4; count of bases not matched to a gene: 7. CDR3 sequence: CASSTGLGGETQYF. The CDR3 region has the DNA TGTGCCAGCAGCACCGGACTAGGTGGAGAGACCCAGTACTTC.

The chain couples TRBV14 to TRBJ2-5, with D possibly being TRBD1 (7 bases). Trimming removed 3 bases at V and 7 bases at J, with 12 bases between. CDR3 length equals 13 residues. Germline V gene sequence: CDR1 SGHDN, CDR2 FVKESK. The CDR3 nucleotides are TGTGCCAGCAGCCAGCAGGGGGGATCGACCCAGTACTTC. The encoded protein is CASSQQGGSTQYF.

This clone has just one count. The CDR3: CASGREGSYEQYF. CDR3 in DNA: TGTGCCAGCGGGCGGGAGGGGTCCTACGAGCAGTACTTC. This chain connects TRBV11-2 to TRBJ2-7; 9 bases align to TRBD2. This CDR3 region has 13 residues. J lost 1 base, V lost 8 bases, and 3 bases had no gene match. Germline values: CDR1 SGHAT, CDR2 FQNNGV.

The chain employs TRBV29-1 and TRBJ1-4; 8 bases map to TRBD1. The germline CDR1 and CDR2 sequences are SQVTM and ANQGSEA. This CDR3 spans 14 amino acids. J lost 5 bases, V lost 4 bases, and 6 bases had no gene match. Here the CDR3 DNA reads TGCAGCGTTGGGACAGGGATCCAAAATGAAAAACTGTTTTTT. It is translated as CSVGTGIQNEKLFF.

The J gene is TRBJ2-1, the V gene TRBV7-3; 7 bases are a match to TRBD2. Germline values: CDR1 SGHTA, CDR2 FQGTGA. The CDR3 is 16 amino acids. J gave up 6 bases and V 0 bases, and 8 bases lay outside the gene matches. This CDR3 reads CASSLTPREWGNEQFF. CDR3 bases: TGTGCCAGCAGCTTAACACCGCGGGAGTGGGGCAATGAGCAGTTCTTC.

The CDR3 protein is CSVALGGYYGYTF. The DNA of the CDR3 is TGCAGCGTTGCCCTGGGGGGGTACTATGGCTACACCTTC. This sequence joins TRBV29-1 and TRBJ1-2; D perhaps matches TRBD1 (5 bases). Germline V gives CDR1 SQVTM, CDR2 ANQGSEA. The CDR3 is made up of 13 amino acids. The ends were cut back, 4 bases at V and 3 bases at J, with 12 bases in the middle.

This rearrangement joins TRBV27 to TRBJ1-1, with 9 positions matching TRBD1. The ends lost 6 bases at V and 0 bases at J; junction bases unmatched: 5. CDR1 and CDR2 from the germline V gene are MNHEY and SMNVEV (reference sequence). The CDR3 sequence is 15 residues long. The CDR3 is CASSRQGGMNTEAFF. The CDR3 region has the DNA TGTGCCAGCAGCAGACAGGGGGGAATGAACACTGAAGCTTTCTTT.

This chain links TRBV19 with TRBJ2-1; D remains unclear. Per germline, CDR1 LNHDA and CDR2 SQIVND (reference sequence). With 3 bases removed from V and 10 bases from J, the gap between germline ends came to 10 bases. CDR3 size: 12 residues. The CDR3 DNA reads TGTGCCAGTAGTATTCCCTACTTCGAGCAGTTCTTC. Translating gives CASSIPYFEQFF.

The V and J genes are TRBV7-9 and TRBJ1-2; TRBD1 is a possible D gene (5 bases). V was trimmed by 4 bases and J by 5 bases, leaving 11 bases between them. The CDR3 has 13 residues. Germline CDR1 is SEHNR and CDR2 is FQNEAQ (reference sequence). DNA for the CDR3: TGTGCCAGCAGCTCAGTCGACAGTTATGGCTACACCTTC. Its translation: CASSSVDSYGYTF. Full variable domain (outside the CDR3, taken from reference TRBV7-9 and TRBJ1-2): DTGVSQNPRHKITKRGQNVTFRCDPISEHNRLYWYRQTLGQGPEFLTYFQNEAQLEKSRLLSDRFSAERPKGSFSTLEIQRTEQGDSAMYLCASSSVDSYGYTFGSGTRLTVV.

This chain uses TRBV7-9 with TRBJ1-3, with 7 bases matching TRBD1. CDR1 and CDR2 from the germline V gene are SEHNR and FQNEAQ (reference sequence). Trimming at V came to 5 bases and at J to 0 bases, leaving 7 bases not matched to a gene. This CDR3 region has 16 residues. The CDR3 DNA follows: TGTGCCAGCAGCCCCCCGGGACAGCGCTCTGGAAACACCATATATTTT. Translated: CASSPPGQRSGNTIYF.

The genes are TRBV19 and TRBJ1-1; D is undetermined. This CDR3 is 14 amino acids long. V lost 7 bases to trimming and J lost 0 bases, with 12 bases between them. Germline CDR1 and CDR2: LNHDA and SQIVND (reference sequence). In DNA form, the CDR3 reads TGTGCCAGTACCAAAACAGCCCTGAACACTGAAGCTTTCTTT. Residues: CASTKTALNTEAFF.

V is TRBV6-5 and J is TRBJ1-2; 9 nucleotides match TRBD1. The CDR3 is 14 residues long. Germline loops: CDR1 MNHEY, CDR2 SVGAGI. J lost 5 bases, V lost 6 bases, and 7 bases had no gene match. CDR3 sequence: CASSPGQGWYGYTF. The CDR3 nucleotides are TGTGCCAGCAGCCCCGGACAGGGGTGGTATGGCTACACCTTC.

The chain uses TRBV7-2 and TRBJ1-1; 7 nucleotides match TRBD1. CDR1 is SGHTA, CDR2 FQGNSA, per germline. With V trimmed by 5 bases and J by 4 bases, 7 bases remained unmatched. This CDR3 comprises 14 residues. CDR3 nucleotides: TGTGCCAGCAGCACTAGGACAGGAGGCACTGAAGCTTTCTTT. This sequence encodes CASSTRTGGTEAFF.

This chain connects TRBV5-1 to TRBJ1-1; 8 bases are a match to TRBD1. V was pared by 5 bases and J by 1 base, with 4 bases of the junction left unmatched. This CDR3 comprises 14 residues. Per germline, CDR1 SGHRS and CDR2 YFSETQ. The CDR3, as DNA: TGCGCCAGCAGTACGGACAGGGCGAACACTGAAGCTTTCTTT. This sequence encodes CASSTDRANTEAFF.

The chain uses TRBV24-1 and TRBJ2-1, with 12 positions matching TRBD2. Germline lookup yields CDR1 KGHDR and CDR2 SFDVKD. Germline trimming cut 3 bases from V and 2 bases from J; bases unmatched to any gene: 1. This CDR3 spans 16 amino acids. CDR3 region: CATSDRTSGAYNEQFF. The CDR3 coding sequence is TGTGCCACCAGTGATCGGACTAGCGGGGCCTACAATGAGCAGTTCTTC.

The V call is TRBV18, the J call TRBJ1-1; TRBD1 matches at 12 bases. The length of the CDR3 is 15 residues. The J segment lost 2 bases and the V segment lost 4 bases, leaving 2 bases of the junction unmatched. Germline V gene data show CDR1 as KGHSH and CDR2 as LQKENI. Here the CDR3 DNA reads TGTGCCAGCTCACGGGACAGGGGGCACAACACTGAAGCTTTCTTT. Encoded protein: CASSRDRGHNTEAFF.

The V and J genes are TRBV19 and TRBJ1-2; D possibly corresponds to TRBD1 (5 bases). The CDR3 contains 14 residues. Per the germline V gene, CDR1 is LNHDA and CDR2 is SQIVND (reference sequence). The ends were cut back, 5 bases at V and 4 bases at J, with 14 bases in the middle. DNA of the CDR3: TGTGCCAGTAGTGGGTGGGGCGAGGCCTATGGCTACACCTTC. Translated: CASSGWGEAYGYTF. The complete variable domain, with remaining parts taken from reference TRBV19 and TRBJ1-2, reads DGGITQSPKYLFRKEGQNVTLSCEQNLNHDAMYWYRQDPGQGLRLIYYSQIVNDFQKGDIAEGYSVSREKKESFPLTVTSAQKNPTAFYLCASSGWGEAYGYTFGSGTRLTVV.

This clone appeared a single time. The V call is TRBV10-3, the J call TRBJ1-5; D remains unclear. The ends were cut back, 4 bases at V and 4 bases at J, with 8 bases in the middle. CDR3 length: 13 amino acids. Germline V gene sequence: CDR1 ENHRY, CDR2 SYGVKD. DNA of the CDR3: TGTGCCATCAGTGCGGCGGATAATCAGCCCCAGCATTTT. Protein sequence: CAISAADNQPQHF.